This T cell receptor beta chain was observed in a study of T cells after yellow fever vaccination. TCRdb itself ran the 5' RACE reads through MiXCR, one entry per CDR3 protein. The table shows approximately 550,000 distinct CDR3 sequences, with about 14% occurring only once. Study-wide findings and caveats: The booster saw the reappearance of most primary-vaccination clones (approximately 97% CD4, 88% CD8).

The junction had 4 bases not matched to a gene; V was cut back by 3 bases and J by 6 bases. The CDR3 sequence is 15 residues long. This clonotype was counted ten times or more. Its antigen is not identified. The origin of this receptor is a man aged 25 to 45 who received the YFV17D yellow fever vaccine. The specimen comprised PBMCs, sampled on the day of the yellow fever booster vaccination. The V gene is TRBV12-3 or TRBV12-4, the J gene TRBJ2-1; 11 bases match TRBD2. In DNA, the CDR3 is TGTGCCAGCAGTTTGACTAGCGGGAAGTTCAATGAGCAGTTCTTC. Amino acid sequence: CASSLTSGKFNEQFF.